This entry features one T cell receptor (beta chain) sequence. Its specificity is unknown. The record originates from a study of T-cell memory formation after mild COVID-19. Looked up from germline, CDR1 is DFQATT and CDR2 is SNEGSKA (reference sequence). The CDR3 runs 14 residues. Trimming removed 8 bases at V and 8 bases at J, with 19 bases between. MiXCR, run by TCRdb on the 5' RACE reads, gives a single entry per CDR3 protein. The data contain some 290,000 distinct CDR3 sequences, under 20% of them singletons. Findings and limits, study-wide: A second wave of clones peaked on day 37, and their SARS-CoV-2 specificity went unconfirmed.

Input material: PBMCs or a T cell subset sorted from them (not recorded which). V usage is TRBV20-1 and J usage is TRBJ1-6; weak D call: TRBD1 (5 bases). The receptor was derived from a man aged 18 to 35 who had mild COVID-19 (a few samples of this study predate the infection). Cell type and time point are not known. The CDR3 protein is CSLKNRGTHSPLHF. As DNA, the CDR3 is TGCAGTCTCAAGAACCGGGGGACCCATTCACCCCTCCACTTT.